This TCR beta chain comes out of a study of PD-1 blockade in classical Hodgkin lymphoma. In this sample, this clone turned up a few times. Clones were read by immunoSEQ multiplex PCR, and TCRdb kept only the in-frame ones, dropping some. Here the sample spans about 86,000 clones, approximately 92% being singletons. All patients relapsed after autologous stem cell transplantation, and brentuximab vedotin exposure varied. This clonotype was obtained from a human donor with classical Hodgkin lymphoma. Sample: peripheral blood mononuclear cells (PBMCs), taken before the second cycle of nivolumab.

The CDR3 protein is CASSFESMGEKLFF. The CDR3 region has the DNA TGTGCCAGCAGCTTCGAATCAATGGGGGAAAAACTGTTTTTT. The chain joins TRBV7-9 to TRBJ1-4; D is undetermined. Trimming shortened V by 3 bases and J by 8 bases, and 13 bases separated the two germline ends. The CDR3 covers 14 residues. The germline V gene has CDR1 SEHNR and CDR2 FQNEAQ (reference sequence).